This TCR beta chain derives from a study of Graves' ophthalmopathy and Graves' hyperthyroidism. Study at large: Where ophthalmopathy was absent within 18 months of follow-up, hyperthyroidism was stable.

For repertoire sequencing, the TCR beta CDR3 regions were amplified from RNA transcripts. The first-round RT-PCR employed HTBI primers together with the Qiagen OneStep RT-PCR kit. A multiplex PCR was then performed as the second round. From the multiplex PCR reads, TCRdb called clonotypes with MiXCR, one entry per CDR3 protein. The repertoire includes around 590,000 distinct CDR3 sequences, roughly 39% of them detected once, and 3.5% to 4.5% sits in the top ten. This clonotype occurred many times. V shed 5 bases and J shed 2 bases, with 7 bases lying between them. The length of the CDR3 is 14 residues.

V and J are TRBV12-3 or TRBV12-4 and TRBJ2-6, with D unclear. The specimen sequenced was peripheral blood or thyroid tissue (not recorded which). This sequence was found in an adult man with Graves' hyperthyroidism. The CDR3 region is CASSPLAGANVLTF. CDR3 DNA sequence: TGTGCCAGCAGTCCTCTGGCTGGGGCCAACGTCCTGACTTTC.